The 10 T cell receptor beta chains listed next were all sequenced from one sample in a study of T-cell reconstitution after alpha-beta-depleted transplantation in children. The TCRbeta library incorporated unique molecular identifiers. Each CDR3 protein gets one entry after TCRdb re-called the PCR reads with MiXCR. The top ten clones hold under 40% of a sample with about 120,000 distinct CDR3 sequences, about 9.3% of them seen once. The sequenced sample was PBMCs, obtained before TCRalphabeta/CD19-depleted stem cell transplant. Receptors originate from a boy aged 2 to 10 with acute lymphoblastic leukemia, due to receive a stem cell transplant.

This rearrangement joins TRBV5-6 to TRBJ2-1; D possibly uses TRBD1 or TRBD2 (6 bases each). This CDR3 has 16 amino acids. Trimming stripped 2 bases from V and 4 bases from J, with 16 bases between. The V gene's germline CDR1 is SGHDT and CDR2 YYEEEE. CDR3 nucleotides: TGTGCCAGCAGCTTCGACGCGGGACACCCTTACAATGAGCAGTTCTTC. Translating gives CASSFDAGHPYNEQFF.

This clonotype was seen at least ten times. The chain carries TRBV20-1 and TRBJ2-5; maybe TRBD2 (6 bases). CDR1 and CDR2 from the germline V gene are DFQATT and SNEGSKA (reference sequence). V was clipped by 0 bases and J by 1 base, with 9 bases between them. This CDR3 region has 14 residues. DNA for the CDR3: TGCAGTGCTAGAGATGGAGGGGCCCAAGAGACCCAGTACTTC. It specifies CSARDGGAQETQYF.

This clonotype appeared many times. The chain links TRBV4-2 to TRBJ2-1; 8 nucleotides align to TRBD2. The CDR3 extends over 20 amino acids. V was clipped by 0 bases and J by 0 bases; unmatched bases: 13. From germline, CDR1 is LGHNA and CDR2 YNFKEQ. The CDR3 DNA reads TGTGCCAGCAGCCAAGATCGAGGGAGTAGCGGGACAACCTCCTACAATGAGCAGTTCTTC. Protein: CASSQDRGSSGTTSYNEQFF.

This clonotype has a handful of counts. CDR3 residues: CSVVPGGHEQYF. The CDR3 DNA reads as TGCAGCGTTGTGCCGGGCGGTCACGAGCAGTACTTC. V and J are TRBV29-1 and TRBJ2-7; no clear D gene. Trimming left V 4 bases short and J 5 bases short, with 12 bases between. Germline V gene data show CDR1 as SQVTM and CDR2 as ANQGSEA. The CDR3 totals 12 residues.

This clonotype was seen ten or more times. The gene calls are TRBV10-3 and TRBJ2-5; no clear D gene. The CDR3 consists of 14 residues. Per the germline V gene, CDR1 is ENHRY and CDR2 is SYGVKD. Trimming removed 0 bases from V and 2 bases from J, with 7 bases in between. The CDR3 DNA reads TGTGCCATCAGTGAGTCGTGGGCACAAGAGACCCAGTACTTC. Amino acid sequence: CAISESWAQETQYF.

This clonotype was recorded a few times. V gene TRBV2 combines with J gene TRBJ2-7; tentatively, D is TRBD2 (6 bases). The CDR3 is made up of 14 amino acids. CDR1 SNHLY and CDR2 FYNNEI come from the germline V gene. The V end was cut by 4 bases, the J end by 1 base, with 11 bases between. The chain's CDR3 is CASSVPGASYEQYF. The CDR3 nucleotides read TGTGCCAGCAGTGTACCGGGAGCGTCCTACGAGCAGTACTTC. The complete variable domain, with remaining parts taken from reference TRBV2 and TRBJ2-7, reads EPEVTQTPSHQVTQMGQEVILRCVPISNHLYFYWYRQILGQKVEFLVSFYNNEISEKSEIFDDQFSVERPDGSNFTLKIRSTKLEDSAMYFCASSVPGASYEQYFGPGTRLTVT.

The V and J genes are TRBV20-1 and TRBJ2-1; 8 nucleotides match TRBD2. Germline-derived CDR1 and CDR2 are DFQATT and SNEGSKA (reference sequence). The CDR3 totals 15 residues. J was trimmed by 2 bases and V by 7 bases; bases with no gene match: 10. In DNA, the CDR3 is TGCAGTGGGGCGGGAGGAGCGGCGACCTACAATGAGCAGTTCTTC. Its translation: CSGAGGAATYNEQFF.

This clonotype was observed many times. The chain combines TRBV6-1 with TRBJ2-1; TRBD2 agrees at 8 bases. The length of the CDR3 is 17 residues. The ends lost 5 bases at V and 4 bases at J; junction bases unmatched: 13. CDR1 and CDR2 from the germline V gene are MNHNS and SASEGT. In DNA form, the CDR3 reads TGTGCCAGCAGTTATGCGCTGGGGGCTAGCGGGTACAATGAGCAGTTCTTC. The encoded protein is CASSYALGASGYNEQFF.

The CDR3, as DNA: TGCAGTGCTAGAAAGATTGGAAGGGGACAGGGGTACTATGGCTACACCTTC. Its protein is CSARKIGRGQGYYGYTF. The rearrangement links TRBV20-1 to TRBJ1-2; 10 bases map to TRBD1. Germline CDR1 DFQATT, CDR2 SNEGSKA (reference sequence). The CDR3 totals 17 residues. With 2 bases clipped from V and 3 bases from J, the junction kept 12 bases outside the gene matches.

This clonotype was counted at least ten times. This rearrangement joins TRBV7-2 to TRBJ2-6; 9 nucleotides line up with TRBD1. The CDR3 contains 17 residues. V trimming: 4 bases; J trimming: 4 bases; junction bases outside the gene matches: 8. In germline, CDR1 is SGHTA, CDR2 FQGNSA. CDR3 nucleotide sequence: TGTGCCAGCAGCTCCGTTGGACAGGGGACGGGGGCCAACGTCCTGACTTTC. This encodes CASSSVGQGTGANVLTF.